The 8 T cell receptor beta chains below all came from one sample that was sequenced in a study of T cells in women clearing cervical HPV infection. Profiling relied on immunoSEQ multiplex PCR, and the TCRdb table lists in-frame clones only, not all of them. The listing records 45,000 to 50,000 clones. The sample comprised blood buffy coat. The receptors derive from a woman aged 18 to 75 with a cervical HPV16 infection that either progressed to CIN3+ or cleared (not recorded which).

About this clone: The read is 3 residues too short to cover the CDR3 end, so that end is filled in from the germline J gene. The chain couples TRBV6-1 to TRBJ2-5, with D possibly matching TRBD2 (5 bases). Trimming shortened V by 5 bases and J by 5 bases, and 18 bases separated the two germline ends. Germline V gene lookup returns CDR1 MNHNS and CDR2 SASEGT. CDR3 length: 15 residues. Incomplete CDR3 DNA: TGTGCCAGCAGTAAAGGAGCGGCAGAAGGGGAGACC. Translation gives CASSKGAAEGET. The entire CDR3 sequence reads CASSKGAAEGETQYF.

Worth noting for this clone: The missing CDR3 end, 3 residues past where the read stops, is filled in from the germline J gene. The rearrangement links TRBV7-2 to TRBJ2-7; tentatively, D is TRBD1 (6 bases). Trimming took 2 bases from V and 3 from J, leaving 14 bases between them. CDR1 and CDR2 (germline): SGHTA, FQGNSA. CDR3 length: 15 residues. The CDR3 DNA, read in part, is TGTGCCAGCAGCTTAAGGGGGTTGGACATCTACGAG. This codes for CASSLRGLDIYE. The entire CDR3 sequence reads CASSLRGLDIYEQYF.

As concerns this clone: The missing CDR3 end, 3 residues past where the read stops, is filled in from the germline J gene. The chain links TRBV11-2 to TRBJ1-3, with D perhaps matching TRBD1 (5 bases). V was clipped by 5 bases and J by 9 bases, with 8 bases between them. The CDR3 runs 11 residues. The germline V gene has CDR1 SGHAT and CDR2 FQNNGV. The CDR3 loop reads CASSPGGTIYF. The CDR3 bases that were read are TGTGCCAGCAGCCCGGGGGGCACC.

Partial CDR3 DNA: TGTGCCAGCAGCTTAGGCGGACAGGAGTCAGATACG. Encoded protein: CASSLGGQESDT. The full CDR3 protein is CASSLGGQESDTQYF. The chain employs TRBV7-2 and TRBJ2-3; 7 bases are a match to TRBD1. The read terminates 3 residues ahead of where the CDR3 ends, so the germline J gene completes it. The CDR3 has 15 amino acids. Germline V gene sequence: CDR1 SGHTA, CDR2 FQGNSA. V trimming: 1 base; J trimming: 4 bases; junction bases outside the gene matches: 5. Using reference TRBV7-2 and TRBJ2-3 for the parts outside the CDR3, the full variable domain is GAGVSQSPSNKVTEKGKDVELRCDPISGHTALYWYRQSLGQGLEFLIYFQGNSAPDKSGLPSDRFSAERTGGSVSTLTIQRTQQEDSAVYLCASSLGGQESDTQYFGPGTRLTVL.

With regard to this clone: Read sequence stops 3 residues before the CDR3 end, and the germline J gene provides the missing end. The chain has TRBV7-9 and TRBJ1-2, with D possibly matching TRBD1 (5 bases). The V gene's germline CDR1 is SEHNR and CDR2 FQNEAQ (reference sequence). The CDR3 sequence is 15 residues long. CDR3 sequence: CASSSERGFSYDYTF. The sequenced part of the CDR3 DNA is TGTGCCAGCAGCAGCGAACGGGGGTTCTCCTACGAC.

In regard to this clone: The CDR3 goes on 3 residues after the read ends, and that part is filled in from the germline J gene. V gene TRBV30 combines with J gene TRBJ1-2; D gene ambiguous. CDR3 length: 14 amino acids. Germline lookup yields CDR1 GTSNPN and CDR2 SVGIG (reference sequence). The sequenced CDR3 bases are TGTGCCTGGAGTCTTCCGACCGACTTATGGGGC. The encoded protein is CAWSLPTDLWG. The full CDR3 reads CAWSLPTDLWGYTF.

Concerning this clone itself: The read ends 3 residues shy of where the CDR3 ends; the end is completed using the germline J gene. The chain links TRBV20-1 to TRBJ2-5; 8 positions agree with TRBD2. The CDR3 runs 16 residues. With V trimmed by 6 bases and J by 1 base, 13 bases remained unmatched. Germline V gene sequence: CDR1 DFQATT, CDR2 SNEGSKA (reference sequence). Partial CDR3 DNA: TGCAGTGCAACCGACCCAAGTAGCGGGATCCAAGAGACC. Its protein product is CSATDPSSGIQET. The full CDR3 is CSATDPSSGIQETQYF.

Remarks on this clone: Coverage ceases 3 residues before the CDR3 finishes, and the germline J gene fills in the end. The chain has TRBV2 and TRBJ1-2; TRBD1 might be the D (6 bases). From germline, CDR1 is SNHLY and CDR2 FYNNEI. The CDR3 loop spans 15 amino acids. The ends were cut back, 7 bases at V and 0 bases at J, with 15 bases in the middle. The covered CDR3 bases are TGTGCCAGCACCCCAACGAGGGGGTCTAACTATGGC. This gives the protein CASTPTRGSNYG. The CDR3 as a whole reads CASTPTRGSNYGYTF.